One and the same sample provided the 19 T cell receptor beta chains below, sequenced in a study of cytotoxic CD8 clonotypes in ibrutinib-treated CLL. Profiling relied on immunoSEQ multiplex PCR, and the TCRdb table lists in-frame clones only, not all of them. This table has 160,000 or so clones, around 84% appearing once. Material: PBMCs, obtained after 12 months of ibrutinib treatment. Receptors were obtained from a human donor with chronic lymphocytic leukemia.

The chain recombines TRBV30 with TRBJ1-1, with D hard to call. V was shortened by 5 bases and J by 0 bases, with 19 bases between the two germline ends. Germline V CDR1 and CDR2: GTSNPN, SVGIG (reference sequence). The CDR3 covers 16 residues. CDR3 nucleotides: TGTGCCTGGGACGGTGACTCTGGAGCTTTGAACACTGAAGCTTTCTTT. Translated: CAWDGDSGALNTEAFF.

The CDR3 nucleotides are TGTGCCAGCAGTTGGGGTCCGCTGGGGAATGAAAAACTGTTTTTT. It translates to CASSWGPLGNEKLFF. This chain joins TRBV28 and TRBJ1-4; D unresolved. With 4 bases removed from V and 5 bases from J, the gap between germline ends came to 14 bases. Germline values: CDR1 MDHEN, CDR2 SYDVKM. The CDR3 extends over 15 amino acids. Supplemented by reference TRBV28 and TRBJ1-4, the full variable domain reads DVKVTQSSRYLVKRTGEKVFLECVQDMDHENMFWYRQDPGLGLRLIYFSYDVKMKEKGDIPEGYSVSREKKERFSLILESASTNQTSMYLCASSWGPLGNEKLFFGSGTQLSVL.

The rearrangement joins TRBV5-1 to TRBJ1-3, with unresolved D. CDR3 length: 17 amino acids. Germline assignment: CDR1 SGHRS and CDR2 YFSETQ. V was shortened by 0 bases and J by 4 bases, with 17 bases between the two germline ends. CDR3 loop: CASSLAQGPLGGNTIYF. The CDR3 bases are TGCGCCAGCAGCTTGGCCCAAGGACCCCTGGGCGGAAACACCATATATTTT.

CDR3 residues: CASSREGGLASSEQFF. DNA of the CDR3: TGTGCCAGCAGCCGAGAGGGAGGACTAGCGTCTTCTGAGCAGTTCTTC. The chain combines TRBV7-3 with TRBJ2-1; TRBD2 matches 9 bases. V lost 5 bases and J lost 9; bases outside the gene matches: 14. Germline CDR1 reads SGHTA; CDR2 reads FQGTGA. This CDR3 is 16 amino acids long.

This chain connects TRBV2 to TRBJ2-5; the match to TRBD2 covers 12 bases. The J segment lost 4 bases and the V segment lost 5 bases, leaving 5 bases of the junction unmatched. The germline gives CDR1 SNHLY, CDR2 FYNNEI. The CDR3 is 15 residues long. The CDR3 nucleotides are TGTGCCAGCAGTTTGACTAGCGGGGGTACAGAGACCCAGTACTTC. Protein sequence: CASSLTSGGTETQYF.

This clone is a singleton in its sample. J is TRBJ1-2 and V is TRBV10-3, with a tentative D call TRBD1 (6 bases). The CDR3 totals 12 residues. Trimming left V 8 bases short and J 7 bases short, with 14 bases between. The germline CDR1 and CDR2 sequences are ENHRY and SYGVKD. CDR3 bases: TGTGCCATCCGACCTGACAGGTCTGGCTACACCTTC. Translated: CAIRPDRSGYTF.

This clone was seen a handful of times. The chain combines TRBV28 with TRBJ1-1, with no clear D. The length of the CDR3 is 11 residues. CDR1 and CDR2 (germline): MDHEN, SYDVKM. Trimming removed 4 bases from V and 11 bases from J, with 11 bases in between. This CDR3 reads CASSSEVRAFF. The CDR3 DNA follows: TGTGCCAGCAGTTCCGAGGTACGGGCTTTCTTT.

V usage is TRBV18 and J usage is TRBJ1-3; D unresolved. V was cut by 2 bases and J by 2 bases, with 7 bases left in between. Germline V CDR1 and CDR2: KGHSH, LQKENI. The CDR3 spans 14 residues. The CDR3: CASSPTQPGNTIYF. The CDR3 coding sequence is TGTGCCAGCTCACCAACACAGCCTGGAAACACCATATATTTT.

V usage is TRBV5-5 and J usage is TRBJ2-7, with D unclear. There are 12 residues in the CDR3. Per germline, CDR1 SGHKS and CDR2 YYEKEE (reference sequence). The V and J ends lost 4 bases and 6 bases respectively, with 11 bases between them. CDR3 loop: CASSPRYFEQYF. The CDR3 coding sequence is TGTGCCAGCAGCCCCCGCTATTTCGAGCAGTACTTC.

This chain joins TRBV28 and TRBJ2-7, with D uncertain. With 7 bases removed from V and 6 bases from J, the gap between germline ends came to 10 bases. The CDR3 length is 11 residues. Germline-derived CDR1 and CDR2 are MDHEN and SYDVKM. The DNA for the CDR3 is TGTGCCAGCACCGGTAAGGTCGAGCAGTACTTC. This sequence encodes CASTGKVEQYF.

This clone was observed a single time. The V and J genes are TRBV28 and TRBJ1-5, with a possible D match to TRBD1 (5 bases). Trimming removed 3 bases from V and 3 bases from J, with 9 bases in between. The CDR3 is 14 residues long. Germline V lookup: CDR1 MDHEN, CDR2 SYDVKM. The CDR3 DNA reads TGTGCCAGCAGTTTGGGGGTCTTCAATCAGCCCCAGCATTTT. Its protein product is CASSLGVFNQPQHF.

This clone was found once. The rearrangement joins TRBV6-5 to TRBJ1-5, with a tentative D call TRBD1 (5 bases). Germline V gives CDR1 MNHEY, CDR2 SVGAGI. V was pared by 2 bases and J by 0 bases, with 8 bases between. CDR3 length: 15 amino acids. CDR3 region: CASSYAGNSNQPQHF. The CDR3 DNA sequence: TGTGCCAGCAGTTACGCAGGGAATAGCAATCAGCCCCAGCATTTT.

The chain carries TRBV14 and TRBJ2-2, with 11 bases identical to TRBD2. The CDR3 covers 16 residues. CDR1 and CDR2 from the germline V gene are SGHDN and FVKESK. V lost 4 bases to trimming and J lost 5 bases; unmatched junction nucleotides: 6. The CDR3 sequence is CASSLAGGLRTGELFF. CDR3 in DNA: TGTGCCAGCAGCCTAGCGGGGGGGCTGCGAACCGGGGAGCTGTTTTTT.

The J gene is TRBJ2-7, the V gene TRBV4-2; 9 bases are shared with TRBD1. The CDR3 has 15 residues. The germline gives CDR1 LGHNA, CDR2 YNFKEQ. Trimming removed 4 bases from V and 5 bases from J; junction bases left unmatched: 9. In DNA form, the CDR3 reads TGTGCCAGCAGCCTTTCCTACAGGGGGCCTAACGAGCAGTACTTC. Amino acid sequence: CASSLSYRGPNEQYF.

V and J are TRBV7-9 and TRBJ1-2; tentative D call: TRBD1 (6 bases). The V end was cut by 6 bases, the J end by 1 base, with 9 bases between. The CDR3 is 13 residues long. Germline V gene data show CDR1 as SEHNR and CDR2 as FQNEAQ (reference sequence). The CDR3 DNA follows: TGTGCCAGCAGTCAGGGGTTTAACTATGGCTACACCTTC. It translates to CASSQGFNYGYTF. Looking up the rest from reference TRBV7-9 and TRBJ1-2 gives the full variable domain: DTGVSQNPRHKITKRGQNVTFRCDPISEHNRLYWYRQTLGQGPEFLTYFQNEAQLEKSRLLSDRFSAERPKGSFSTLEIQRTEQGDSAMYLCASSQGFNYGYTFGSGTRLTVV.

The chain links TRBV28 to TRBJ2-3; tentative D call: TRBD2 (7 bases). Germline loops: CDR1 MDHEN, CDR2 SYDVKM. CDR3 length: 14 amino acids. The V end was cut by 6 bases, the J end by 2 bases, with 12 bases between. CDR3 in DNA: TGTGCCAGCAGGTCTGGGGGGGCCACAGATACGCAGTATTTT. Amino acids: CASRSGGATDTQYF.

The chain recombines TRBV18 with TRBJ2-5, with a weak D call TRBD2 (5 bases). CDR1 is KGHSH, CDR2 LQKENI, per germline. The CDR3 extends over 16 amino acids. Between the trimmed V and J ends, which lost 2 bases and 9 bases, there was a span of 22 bases. DNA for the CDR3: TGTGCCAGCTCACCAGATCCTCCGAGGACTTCCGCTTCCCAGTACTTC. Its protein is CASSPDPPRTSASQYF.

The chain employs TRBV2 and TRBJ2-3, with 10 bases matching TRBD2. The CDR3 covers 18 residues. Germline CDR1 is SNHLY and CDR2 is FYNNEI. V dropped 5 bases and J dropped 4; count of bases not matched to a gene: 15. The DNA for the CDR3 is TGTGCCAGCAGTAGCCCGAGGACTAGCGGTGCCGGTGCAGATACGCAGTATTTT. Translated, it gives CASSSPRTSGAGADTQYF.

The genes are TRBV25-1 and TRBJ2-1, with 8 bases fitting TRBD2. The CDR3 is 16 amino acids. CDR1 is MGHDK and CDR2 is SYGVNS in the germline V gene. V trimming: 7 bases; J trimming: 9 bases; junction bases outside the gene matches: 17. CDR3 loop: CASTRRFREGQFEQFF. The CDR3 DNA reads TGTGCCAGCACGAGGAGGTTTCGGGAGGGCCAATTTGAGCAGTTCTTC. Together with reference TRBV25-1 and TRBJ2-1, the CDR3 gives the full variable domain: EADIYQTPRYLVIGTGKKITLECSQTMGHDKMYWYQQDPGMELHLIHYSYGVNSTEKGDLSSESTVSRIRTEHFPLTLESARPSHTSQYLCASTRRFREGQFEQFFGPGTRLTVL.